This entry lists 25 T cell receptor beta chains sequenced from one sample in a study of cytomegalovirus exposure and HLA in healthy donors. The PCR contained 60 Vbeta and 13 Jbeta primers. Libraries were prepared by immunoSEQ multiplex PCR; TCRdb keeps only in-frame clonotypes and omits some of them. The data hold 150,000 to 200,000 clones, with roughly 77% observed a single time. Specimen: PBMCs. These receptors were obtained from a man younger than 30 in good health and CMV-seropositive.

CDR3 nucleotides: TGTGCCAGCAGCTTACAGGGGAACACCGGGGAGCTGTTTTTT. It is translated as CASSLQGNTGELFF. J is TRBJ2-2 and V is TRBV7-9; maybe TRBD1 (5 bases). CDR3 length equals 14 residues. V was cut by 2 bases and J by 1 base, with 5 bases left in between. CDR1 is SEHNR, CDR2 FQNEAQ, per germline (reference sequence).

This rearrangement joins TRBV5-6 to TRBJ2-7; 7 nucleotides align to TRBD1. Germline loops: CDR1 SGHDT, CDR2 YYEEEE. J lost 2 bases, V lost 3 bases, and 5 bases had no gene match. The CDR3 covers 14 residues. The CDR3: CASSSWDRTYEQYV. CDR3 DNA sequence: TGTGCCAGCAGCTCGTGGGACAGAACCTACGAGCAGTACGTC.

The chain has TRBV19 and TRBJ1-5; 7 bases are shared with TRBD1. The length of the CDR3 is 16 residues. Germline CDR1 LNHDA, CDR2 SQIVND (reference sequence). Losses at the gene ends were 5 bases for V and 5 bases for J; bases not matched to a gene: 12. This CDR3 is CASSDWLGGMDQPQHF. Written as DNA, the CDR3 is TGTGCCAGTAGTGATTGGTTAGGGGGCATGGATCAGCCCCAGCATTTT.

The genes are TRBV5-6 and TRBJ2-7; 13 nucleotides line up with TRBD2. The CDR3 length is 16 residues. V shed 1 base and J 0 bases; nucleotides not matched to a gene: 1. In germline, CDR1 is SGHDT, CDR2 YYEEEE. The CDR3 nucleotides are TGTGCCAGCAGCTTGTGGACTAGCGGGAGCTCCTACGAGCAGTACGTC. It translates to CASSLWTSGSSYEQYV.

This chain uses TRBV6-1 with TRBJ1-6, with a possible D match to TRBD1 (5 bases). Germline V CDR1 and CDR2: MNHNS, SASEGT. V lost 2 bases, J lost 0 bases, and 26 bases lay in between. This CDR3 contains 22 residues. The CDR3 sequence is CASSESVRRKTPGGSYNSPLHF. DNA of the CDR3: TGTGCCAGCAGTGAATCTGTAAGACGAAAGACTCCCGGGGGCTCCTATAATTCACCCCTCCACTTT.

This clone has a count of ten or more. J is TRBJ1-1 and V is TRBV2; D not certain. V was cut by 8 bases and J by 2 bases, with 15 bases left in between. The CDR3 is 14 amino acids. Germline CDR1 reads SNHLY; CDR2 reads FYNNEI. This chain's CDR3 is CASLLSVSNTEAFF. The CDR3 DNA reads as TGTGCCAGCCTCCTTAGTGTGTCAAACACTGAAGCTTTCTTT.

This clone was seen a few times. The gene calls are TRBV5-6 and TRBJ2-7; D perhaps matches TRBD2 (6 bases). V dropped 0 bases and J dropped 0 bases, with 10 bases sitting between them. The germline gives CDR1 SGHDT, CDR2 YYEEEE. This CDR3 comprises 15 residues. The CDR3 coding sequence is TGTGCCAGCAGCTTGGCAGGGAGGCGCTCCTACGAGCAGTACGTC. Translated: CASSLAGRRSYEQYV.

This rearrangement joins TRBV30 to TRBJ1-2, with a tentative D call TRBD1 (6 bases). The CDR3 sequence is 14 residues long. Germline lookup yields CDR1 GTSNPN and CDR2 SVGIG (reference sequence). V gave up 1 base and J gave up 7 bases, with 16 bases separating them. CDR3 residues: CAWSAFAGGGGYTF. CDR3 nucleotides: TGTGCCTGGAGTGCCTTCGCGGGGGGCGGTGGCTACACCTTC.

The chain is built from TRBV6-1 and TRBJ2-3; TRBD2 aligns across 7 bases. CDR1 is MNHNS, CDR2 SASEGT, per germline. There are 15 residues in the CDR3. V was clipped by 4 bases and J by 2 bases; unmatched bases: 6. This CDR3 is CASSVGSGATDTQYF. CDR3 DNA: TGTGCCAGCAGTGTAGGGAGCGGGGCCACAGATACGCAGTATTTT.

The rearrangement joins TRBV25-1 to TRBJ2-3, with D hard to call. Germline CDR1 and CDR2: MGHDK and SYGVNS. The V gene lost 2 bases and the J gene lost 5 bases, with 14 bases spanning the gap. The CDR3 is 15 amino acids. Written as DNA, the CDR3 is TGTGCCAGCAGTGAAACTGGGCATCTAAAAGATACGCAGTATTTT. Protein sequence: CASSETGHLKDTQYF. Based on the CDR3 plus reference TRBV25-1 and TRBJ2-3, the full variable domain is EADIYQTPRYLVIGTGKKITLECSQTMGHDKMYWYQQDPGMELHLIHYSYGVNSTEKGDLSSESTVSRIRTEHFPLTLESARPSHTSQYLCASSETGHLKDTQYFGPGTRLTVL.

This chain uses TRBV9 with TRBJ2-7, with 7 bases identical to TRBD1. V lost 4 bases to trimming and J lost 0 bases; unmatched junction nucleotides: 4. Per germline, CDR1 SGDLS and CDR2 YYNGEE. The CDR3 spans 14 residues. CDR3: CASSPGTASYEQYV. As DNA, the CDR3 is TGTGCCAGCAGCCCGGGGACAGCCTCCTACGAGCAGTACGTC.

The rearrangement links TRBV30 to TRBJ2-3, with D possibly TRBD2 on 5 matching bases. The CDR3 contains 15 residues. Trimming stripped 0 bases from V and 4 bases from J, with 14 bases between. CDR1 and CDR2 from the germline V gene are GTSNPN and SVGIG (reference sequence). CDR3 protein: CAWSVGRVEADTQYF. In DNA, the CDR3 is TGTGCCTGGAGTGTCGGAAGGGTGGAGGCAGATACGCAGTATTTT.

In this sample, this clone turned up a few times. The chain employs TRBV27 and TRBJ1-1; D gene unclear. Germline CDR1 is MNHEY and CDR2 is SMNVEV (reference sequence). The ends were cut back, 0 bases at V and 10 bases at J, with 12 bases in the middle. The CDR3 consists of 13 residues. The CDR3, as DNA: TGTGCCAGCAGTTTATCCTTCCGAGCCGGAGCTTTCTTT. Protein: CASSLSFRAGAFF.

The chain carries TRBV6-1 and TRBJ2-6, with D possibly TRBD1 on 6 matching bases. The CDR3 has 15 amino acids. Looked up from germline, CDR1 is MNHNS and CDR2 is SASEGT. The ends were cut back, 4 bases at V and 4 bases at J, with 11 bases in the middle. CDR3 in DNA: TGTGCCAGCAGTGGGACAGTGACCGGGGCCAACGTCCTGACTTTC. This sequence encodes CASSGTVTGANVLTF.

Remarks on this clone: In the same sample, other DNA sequences code for this CDR3. The gene calls are TRBV19 and TRBJ1-2; TRBD1 agrees at 7 bases. J gave up 3 bases and V 5 bases, and 3 bases lay outside the gene matches. Germline V gene data show CDR1 as LNHDA and CDR2 as SQIVND (reference sequence). The CDR3 covers 13 residues. The CDR3 sequence: CASSRDSDYGYTF. The CDR3 DNA sequence: TGTGCCAGTAGTCGGGACAGCGACTATGGCTACACCTTC.

The CDR3 DNA follows: TGTGCCAGCAGCTTAGAAGGATGGTGGGGGACAGGCACAGATACGCAGTATTTT. It is translated as CASSLEGWWGTGTDTQYF. The J gene is TRBJ2-3, the V gene TRBV7-9; the match to TRBD1 covers 7 bases. Trimming removed 1 base from V and 1 base from J; junction bases left unmatched: 11. The CDR3 runs to 18 residues. From germline, CDR1 is SEHNR and CDR2 FQNEAQ (reference sequence). Variable domain in full (rest from reference TRBV7-9 and TRBJ2-3): DTGVSQNPRHKITKRGQNVTFRCDPISEHNRLYWYRQTLGQGPEFLTYFQNEAQLEKSRLLSDRFSAERPKGSFSTLEIQRTEQGDSAMYLCASSLEGWWGTGTDTQYFGPGTRLTVL.

J is TRBJ2-2 and V is TRBV7-9; 7 bases are shared with TRBD1. The CDR3 has 15 amino acids. CDR1 is SEHNR, CDR2 FQNEAQ, per germline (reference sequence). Trimming removed 4 bases from V and 4 bases from J; junction bases left unmatched: 6. CDR3 DNA sequence: TGTGCCAGCAGCTCACCGACAGGGCCCACCGGGGAGCTGTTTTTT. It codes for CASSSPTGPTGELFF.

The V gene is TRBV4-1, the J gene TRBJ1-1; TRBD1 might be the D (5 bases). With 0 bases removed from V and 4 bases from J, the gap between germline ends came to 12 bases. The germline CDR1 and CDR2 sequences are MGHRA and YSYEKL. This CDR3 has 15 amino acids. The CDR3 sequence: CASSQEPGQGTEAFF. CDR3 in DNA: TGCGCCAGCAGCCAAGAACCAGGGCAAGGCACTGAAGCTTTCTTT.

V gene TRBV25-1 combines with J gene TRBJ2-5; a weak D match, TRBD2 (6 bases). V was cut by 1 base and J by 5 bases, with 14 bases left in between. The germline CDR1 and CDR2 sequences are MGHDK and SYGVNS. The CDR3 covers 15 residues. The CDR3 nucleotides read TGTGCCAGCAGTGAATTGGACGGGAGAGAGGAGACCCAGTACTTC. It yields the protein CASSELDGREETQYF.

The chain links TRBV19 to TRBJ2-1; weak D call: TRBD1 (6 bases). The V and J ends lost 6 bases and 15 bases respectively, with 21 bases between them. The CDR3 has 13 amino acids. Germline loops: CDR1 LNHDA, CDR2 SQIVND (reference sequence). CDR3 DNA: TGTGCCAGTAGCCCGTCCGGACAGCCCCGAACGTTCTTC. Amino acid sequence: CASSPSGQPRTFF.

The rearrangement uses TRBV18 and TRBJ2-1; 7 bases line up with TRBD1. Trimming removed 0 bases from V and 6 bases from J; junction bases left unmatched: 2. Looked up from germline, CDR1 is KGHSH and CDR2 is LQKENI. This CDR3 comprises 14 residues. CDR3: CASSPPQGVNEQFF. CDR3 sequence (DNA): TGTGCCAGCTCACCACCGCAGGGGGTCAATGAGCAGTTCTTC.

The genes are TRBV6-5 and TRBJ2-2, with 7 bases fitting TRBD1. Germline V gene data show CDR1 as MNHEY and CDR2 as SVGAGI. This CDR3 has 14 residues. With V trimmed by 5 bases and J by 6 bases, 6 bases remained unmatched. The CDR3 reads CASSASTGPGELFF. The DNA for the CDR3 is TGTGCCAGCAGTGCCTCGACAGGGCCCGGGGAGCTGTTTTTT.

The chain has TRBV7-9 and TRBJ1-1; tentatively, D is TRBD1 (5 bases). This CDR3 contains 15 residues. CDR1 is SEHNR and CDR2 is FQNEAQ in the germline V gene (reference sequence). Trimming pared 1 base from V and 0 bases from J, leaving 9 bases between. This chain's CDR3 is CASSLDTGMNTEAFF. In DNA, the CDR3 is TGTGCCAGCAGCTTAGACACAGGTATGAACACTGAAGCTTTCTTT. The full variable domain, its missing parts supplied by reference TRBV7-9 and TRBJ1-1, is DTGVSQNPRHKITKRGQNVTFRCDPISEHNRLYWYRQTLGQGPEFLTYFQNEAQLEKSRLLSDRFSAERPKGSFSTLEIQRTEQGDSAMYLCASSLDTGMNTEAFFGQGTRLTVV.

Here the CDR3 DNA reads TGCGCCAGCCACGGTGGTCCTGAGAGCACTGAAGCTTTCTTT. This encodes CASHGGPESTEAFF. The V and J genes are TRBV5-1 and TRBJ1-1; D not resolved. The CDR3 extends over 14 amino acids. Germline lookup yields CDR1 SGHRS and CDR2 YFSETQ. The V gene lost 7 bases and the J gene lost 4 bases, with 17 bases spanning the gap.

This chain uses TRBV5-6 with TRBJ2-5, with 8 bases aligning to TRBD2. J lost 5 bases, V lost 3 bases, and 9 bases had no gene match. The germline CDR1 and CDR2 sequences are SGHDT and YYEEEE. The CDR3 runs to 15 residues. The CDR3 loop is CASSSQSGGLETQYF. The CDR3 DNA reads TGTGCCAGCAGCTCCCAAAGCGGGGGCCTGGAGACCCAGTACTTC.